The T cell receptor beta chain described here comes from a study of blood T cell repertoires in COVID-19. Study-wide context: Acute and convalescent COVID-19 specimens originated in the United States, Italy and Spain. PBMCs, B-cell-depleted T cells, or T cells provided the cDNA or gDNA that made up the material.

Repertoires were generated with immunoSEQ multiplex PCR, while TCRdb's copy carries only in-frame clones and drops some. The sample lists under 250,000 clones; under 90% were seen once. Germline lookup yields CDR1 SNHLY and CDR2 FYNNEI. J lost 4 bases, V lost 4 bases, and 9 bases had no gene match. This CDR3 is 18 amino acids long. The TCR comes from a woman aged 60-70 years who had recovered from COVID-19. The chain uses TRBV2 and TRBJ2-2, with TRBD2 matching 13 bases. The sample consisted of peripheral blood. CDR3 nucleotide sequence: TGTGCCAGCAGTGGATGGACTAGCGGGGGCCTCTTCACCGGGGAGCTGTTTTTT. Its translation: CASSGWTSGGLFTGELFF.